The sequence of this T cell receptor beta chain was determined in a study of identical twins. TCRdb passed the 5' RACE reads through MiXCR, listing each CDR3 protein once. The top ten clones hold approximately 1% of a sample with a few hundred thousand distinct CDR3 sequences, over 11% of them seen once. The germline gives CDR1 SGHDT, CDR2 YYEEEE. The CDR3 sequence is 16 residues long. V trimming: 4 bases; J trimming: 0 bases; junction bases outside the gene matches: 10. A further study also used this sample, focusing on yellow fever vaccine responses in identical twins.

This chain connects TRBV5-6 to TRBJ2-7; 7 bases line up with TRBD1. This receptor was taken from a young woman in good health. The sample taken for sequencing was CD4+ T cells sorted from blood. The CDR3 nucleotides are TGTGCCAGCAGCCCCTACCGACAGGGCTACTCCTACGAGCAGTACTTC. Translated, it gives CASSPYRQGYSYEQYF. The whole variable domain, remainder taken from reference TRBV5-6 and TRBJ2-7, is DAGVTQSPTHLIKTRGQQVTLRCSPKSGHDTVSWYQQALGQGPQFIFQYYEEEERQRGNFPDRFSGHQFPNYSSELNVNALLLGDSALYLCASSPYRQGYSYEQYFGPGTRLTVT.